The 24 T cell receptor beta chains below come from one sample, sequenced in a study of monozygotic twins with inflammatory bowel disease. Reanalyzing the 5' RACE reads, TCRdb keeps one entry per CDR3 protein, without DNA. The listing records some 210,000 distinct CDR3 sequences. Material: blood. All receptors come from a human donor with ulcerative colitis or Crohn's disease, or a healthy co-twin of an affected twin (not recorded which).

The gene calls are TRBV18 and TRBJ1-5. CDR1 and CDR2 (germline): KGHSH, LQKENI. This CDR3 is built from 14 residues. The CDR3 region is CASSPGRADQPQHF.

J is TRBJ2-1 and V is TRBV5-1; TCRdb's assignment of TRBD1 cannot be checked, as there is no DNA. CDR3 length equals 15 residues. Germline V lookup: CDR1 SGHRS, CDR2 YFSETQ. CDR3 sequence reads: CASSGRTGSGNEQFF.

The CDR3: CASTKGRGSYNEQFF. This chain joins TRBV2 and TRBJ2-1; TCRdb indicates TRBD1, and absent DNA this call remains unverified. The CDR3 contains 15 residues. CDR1 SNHLY and CDR2 FYNNEI come from the germline V gene.

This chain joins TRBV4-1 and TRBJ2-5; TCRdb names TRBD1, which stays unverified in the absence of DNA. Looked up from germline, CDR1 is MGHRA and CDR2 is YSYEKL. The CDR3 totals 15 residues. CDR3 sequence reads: CASSRATGSEETQYF.

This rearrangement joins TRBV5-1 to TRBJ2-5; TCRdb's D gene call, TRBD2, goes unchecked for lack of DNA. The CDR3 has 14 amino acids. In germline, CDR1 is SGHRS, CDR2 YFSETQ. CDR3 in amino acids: CASRTRGGPEDQYF. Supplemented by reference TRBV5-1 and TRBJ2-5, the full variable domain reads KAGVTQTPRYLIKTRGQQVTLSCSPISGHRSVSWYQQTPGQGLQFLFEYFSETQRNKGNFPGRFSGRQFSNSRSEMNVSTLELGDSALYLCASRTRGGPEDQYFGPGTRLLVL.

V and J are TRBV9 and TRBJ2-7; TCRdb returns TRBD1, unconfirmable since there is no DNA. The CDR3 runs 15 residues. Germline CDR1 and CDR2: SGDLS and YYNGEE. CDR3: CASSVGGTGAYEQYF.

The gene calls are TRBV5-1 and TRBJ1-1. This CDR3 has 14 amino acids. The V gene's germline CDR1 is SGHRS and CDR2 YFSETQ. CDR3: CASGMGAMNTEAFF.

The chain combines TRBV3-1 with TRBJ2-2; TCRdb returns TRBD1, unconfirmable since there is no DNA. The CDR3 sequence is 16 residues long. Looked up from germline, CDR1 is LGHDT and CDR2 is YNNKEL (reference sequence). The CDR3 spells CASSPRNWGFIGELFF.

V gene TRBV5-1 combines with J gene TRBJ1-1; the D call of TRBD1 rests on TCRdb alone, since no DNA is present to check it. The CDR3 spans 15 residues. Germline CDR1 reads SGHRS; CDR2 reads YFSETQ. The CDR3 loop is CASRDRTGKNTEAFF.

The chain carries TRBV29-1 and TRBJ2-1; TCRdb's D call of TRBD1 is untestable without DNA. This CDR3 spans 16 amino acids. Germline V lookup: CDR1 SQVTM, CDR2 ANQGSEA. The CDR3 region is CSVEGAAGSSYNEQFF.

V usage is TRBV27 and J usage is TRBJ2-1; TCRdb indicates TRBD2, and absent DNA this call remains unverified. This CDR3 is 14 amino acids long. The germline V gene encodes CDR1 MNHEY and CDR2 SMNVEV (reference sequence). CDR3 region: CASSSAGGGDEQFF.

CDR3 protein: CASSLGEEPGQFF. This rearrangement joins TRBV5-6 to TRBJ2-1; TCRdb returns TRBD1, unconfirmable since there is no DNA. CDR1 and CDR2 from the germline V gene are SGHDT and YYEEEE. The CDR3 spans 13 residues.

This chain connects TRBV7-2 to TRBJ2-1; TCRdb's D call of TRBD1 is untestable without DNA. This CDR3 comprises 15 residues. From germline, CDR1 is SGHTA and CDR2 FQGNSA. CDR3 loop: CASSLNRDPYNEQFF.

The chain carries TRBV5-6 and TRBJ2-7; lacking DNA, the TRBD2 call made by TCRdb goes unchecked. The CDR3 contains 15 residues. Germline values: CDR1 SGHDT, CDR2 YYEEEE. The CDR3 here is CASSFLVQGLDEQYF.

The CDR3 protein is CASSQERSLAGQWGNNEQFF. The chain combines TRBV4-2 with TRBJ2-1; TCRdb outputs TRBD2, but without DNA this stays unchecked. Germline CDR1 and CDR2: LGHNA and YNFKEQ. The CDR3 length is 20 residues.

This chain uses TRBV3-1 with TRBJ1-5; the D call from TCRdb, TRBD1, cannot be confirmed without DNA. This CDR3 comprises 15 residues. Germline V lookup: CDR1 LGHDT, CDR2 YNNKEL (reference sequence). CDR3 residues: CASSQFGQGHQPQHF.

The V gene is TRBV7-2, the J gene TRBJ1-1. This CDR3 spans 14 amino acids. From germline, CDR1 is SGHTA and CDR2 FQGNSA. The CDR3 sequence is CASSLDYANTEAFF.

The CDR3 is CSARLAGSYNEQFF. The V gene is TRBV20-1, the J gene TRBJ2-1; TCRdb gives TRBD2 as the D gene, but with no DNA this cannot be confirmed. This CDR3 region has 14 residues. Germline-derived CDR1 and CDR2 are DFQATT and SNEGSKA (reference sequence).

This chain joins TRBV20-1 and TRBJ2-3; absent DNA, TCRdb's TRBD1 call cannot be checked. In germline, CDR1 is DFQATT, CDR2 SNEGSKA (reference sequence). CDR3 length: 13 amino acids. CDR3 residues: CSATDRQSFTQYF.

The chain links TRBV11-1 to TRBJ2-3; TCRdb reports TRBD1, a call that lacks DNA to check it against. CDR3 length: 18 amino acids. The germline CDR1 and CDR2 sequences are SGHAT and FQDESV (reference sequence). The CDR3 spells CASSSPDGGPIRTDTQYF. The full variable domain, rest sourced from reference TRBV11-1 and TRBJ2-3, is EAEVAQSPRYKITEKSQAVAFWCDPISGHATLYWYRQILGQGPELLVQFQDESVVDDSQLPKDRFSAERLKGVDSTLKIQPAELGDSAMYLCASSSPDGGPIRTDTQYFGPGTRLTVL.

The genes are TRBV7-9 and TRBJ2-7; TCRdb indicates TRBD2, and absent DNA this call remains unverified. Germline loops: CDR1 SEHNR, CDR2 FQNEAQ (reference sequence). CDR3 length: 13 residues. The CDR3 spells CATREERSYEQYF.

CDR3 amino acids: CASRPIRGGTYNSPLHF. This chain connects TRBV12-3 or TRBV12-4 to TRBJ1-6. The CDR3 spans 17 residues.

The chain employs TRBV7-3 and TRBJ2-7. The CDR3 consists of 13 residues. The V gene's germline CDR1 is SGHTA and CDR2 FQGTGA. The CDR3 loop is CASSLTNFYEQYF.

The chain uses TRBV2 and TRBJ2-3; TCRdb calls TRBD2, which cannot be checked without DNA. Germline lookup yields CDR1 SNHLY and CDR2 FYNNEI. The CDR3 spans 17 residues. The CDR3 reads CATRGLAGEGYVDTQYF.